This entry lists 28 T cell receptor beta chains sequenced from one sample in a study of technical replicates of blood from several donors. Assay: immunoSEQ multiplex PCR; the TCRdb copy retains only in-frame clones and omits some. Among roughly 64,000 clones listed, 80% to 90% were seen once. Sequencing was performed on PBMCs. Receptors originate from a human donor in good health. Some clones in this sample may be carry-over from other donors' samples.

V is TRBV7-2 and J is TRBJ1-6, with 8 bases fitting TRBD1. The CDR3 runs 16 residues. V lost 8 bases and J lost 2; bases outside the gene matches: 8. CDR1 SGHTA and CDR2 FQGNSA come from the germline V gene. The CDR3, as DNA: TGTGCCAGCGGGCGCACAGGGGGGACCTATAATTCACCCCTCCACTTT. This translates into CASGRTGGTYNSPLHF.

The gene calls are TRBV19 and TRBJ2-7; 8 bases line up with TRBD2. V lost 3 bases, J lost 2 bases, and 6 bases stayed unmatched. The CDR3 has 15 amino acids. Germline V gene sequence: CDR1 LNHDA, CDR2 SQIVND (reference sequence). The CDR3 DNA reads TGTGCCAGTAGTATTCGGCTAGCGGGCCCCTACGAGCAGTACTTC. This codes for CASSIRLAGPYEQYF.

The V call is TRBV5-1, the J call TRBJ2-5; the match to TRBD2 covers 10 bases. With 2 bases clipped from V and 5 bases from J, the junction kept 6 bases outside the gene matches. Germline lookup yields CDR1 SGHRS and CDR2 YFSETQ. This CDR3 spans 15 amino acids. The CDR3 sequence is CASSFQGTSEETQYF. The CDR3 region has the DNA TGCGCCAGCAGCTTTCAAGGGACTAGCGAGGAGACCCAGTACTTC.

Turning to this clone: One end of the junction fails to match germline, which may point to a read error. The chain combines TRBV30 with TRBJ2-6, with a weak D call TRBD2 (5 bases). Germline lookup yields CDR1 GTSNPN and CDR2 SVGIG (reference sequence). This CDR3 contains 13 residues. CDR3 region: CGGRLPGANVLTF. The CDR3 nucleotides read TGCGGCGGGCGCTTGCCTGGGGCCAACGTCCTGACTTTC.

This clone appeared once. CDR3 bases: TGTGCCAGCAACCTGGGACAGGGCGGAGGCTACACCTTC. The encoded protein is CASNLGQGGGYTF. The chain is built from TRBV5-6 and TRBJ1-2; 9 nucleotides match TRBD1. Trimming took 6 bases from V and 8 from J; bases not matched to a gene: 8. This CDR3 comprises 13 residues. CDR1 is SGHDT and CDR2 is YYEEEE in the germline V gene.

V and J are TRBV7-3 and TRBJ2-2, with 8 bases lining up with TRBD2. The CDR3 loop spans 16 amino acids. CDR1 SGHTA and CDR2 FQGTGA come from the germline V gene. Trimming at V came to 3 bases and at J to 7 bases, leaving 10 bases not matched to a gene. This CDR3 reads CASSFSSGGQGGELFF. The CDR3 nucleotides read TGTGCCAGCAGCTTTTCCTCGGGGGGGCAAGGCGGGGAGCTGTTTTTT.

V usage is TRBV30 and J usage is TRBJ2-7, with a tentative D call TRBD1 (6 bases). The germline gives CDR1 GTSNPN, CDR2 SVGIG (reference sequence). This CDR3 spans 13 amino acids. Trimming left V 3 bases short and J 3 bases short, with 12 bases between. CDR3 nucleotide sequence: TGTGCCTGGAGACTAGGACAGAACTACGAGCAGTACTTC. The encoded protein is CAWRLGQNYEQYF.

The V and J genes are TRBV7-8 and TRBJ2-5, with 10 bases that match TRBD1. The CDR3 contains 14 residues. V dropped 5 bases and J dropped 4; count of bases not matched to a gene: 4. Germline assignment: CDR1 SGHVS and CDR2 FQNEAQ. DNA for the CDR3: TGTGCCAGCAGCGGGAGGGACAGGGGAGAGACCCAGTACTTC. As protein: CASSGRDRGETQYF.

The genes are TRBV7-9 and TRBJ2-5, with 7 bases that match TRBD1. The germline V gene encodes CDR1 SEHNR and CDR2 FQNEAQ (reference sequence). Trimming at V came to 5 bases and at J to 6 bases, leaving 6 bases not matched to a gene. CDR3 size: 13 residues. Here the CDR3 reads CASSNSTGKTQYF. The CDR3 bases are TGTGCCAGCAGCAATTCGACAGGGAAGACCCAGTACTTC.

This chain joins TRBV15 and TRBJ1-5; D is uncertain. Germline V gene data show CDR1 as LNHNV and CDR2 as YYDKDF (reference sequence). The CDR3 is 14 residues long. V was trimmed by 1 base and J by 1 base, leaving 5 bases between them. Here the CDR3 reads CATSRGQSNQPQHF. The CDR3 bases are TGTGCCACCAGCAGAGGGCAGAGCAATCAGCCCCAGCATTTT. Supplemented by reference TRBV15 and TRBJ1-5, the full variable domain reads DAMVIQNPRYQVTQFGKPVTLSCSQTLNHNVMYWYQQKSSQAPKLLFHYYDKDFNNEADTPDNFQSRRPNTSFCFLDIRSPGLGDTAMYLCATSRGQSNQPQHFGDGTRLSIL.

The chain couples TRBV5-4 to TRBJ2-1; 7 bases fit TRBD1. CDR1 SGHNT and CDR2 YYREEE come from the germline V gene (reference sequence). The CDR3 is made up of 15 amino acids. The V and J ends lost 4 bases and 8 bases, in that order; junction bases with no gene match: 12. The CDR3, as DNA: TGTGCCAGCAGCCCCGAGGGGACAGCATTGTATGAGCAGTTCTTC. Its translation: CASSPEGTALYEQFF.

The genes are TRBV18 and TRBJ2-7, with 7 bases aligning to TRBD1. J was trimmed by 7 bases and V by 4 bases; bases with no gene match: 13. The CDR3 is 15 residues long. Germline assignment: CDR1 KGHSH and CDR2 LQKENI. CDR3 sequence: CASSRDSLLTTEQYF. DNA of the CDR3: TGTGCCAGCTCACGGGACAGTTTACTTACGACAGAGCAGTACTTC.

The chain carries TRBV30 and TRBJ1-6; no definite D call. The germline V and J ends were trimmed by 1 base and 4 bases, with 14 bases remaining between them. Germline loops: CDR1 GTSNPN, CDR2 SVGIG (reference sequence). This CDR3 spans 16 amino acids. The CDR3 DNA follows: TGTGCCTGGAGTGCTTTAGCGTACCGTTATAATTCACCCCTCCACTTT. Its translation: CAWSALAYRYNSPLHF.

The CDR3 spells CASSEYHGISSYNEQFF. DNA for the CDR3: TGTGCCAGCAGTGAATATCACGGGATATCGTCCTACAATGAGCAGTTCTTC. The chain is built from TRBV6-1 and TRBJ2-1; possible D gene TRBD2, 5 bases. CDR3 length: 17 amino acids. The germline V gene encodes CDR1 MNHNS and CDR2 SASEGT. The V end was cut by 2 bases, the J end by 1 base, with 15 bases between.

The V and J genes are TRBV11-2 and TRBJ2-7; TRBD2 is a possible D gene (6 bases). The CDR3 length is 15 residues. Germline V gene sequence: CDR1 SGHAT, CDR2 FQNNGV. The V gene lost 0 bases and the J gene lost 0 bases, with 9 bases spanning the gap. The CDR3 sequence: CASSLDRGVSYEQYF. For the CDR3, the DNA is TGTGCCAGCAGCTTAGATCGCGGGGTCTCCTACGAGCAGTACTTC.

The chain links TRBV15 to TRBJ1-1; D might be TRBD1 (5 bases). The V and J ends lost 3 bases and 11 bases respectively, with 22 bases between them. Looked up from germline, CDR1 is LNHNV and CDR2 is YYDKDF (reference sequence). The CDR3 spans 15 residues. As DNA, the CDR3 is TGTGCCACCAGCAGGGGTGGGAACCCCGGGGGTCCGGCTTTCTTT. Amino acid sequence: CATSRGGNPGGPAFF.

The chain employs TRBV9 and TRBJ2-5, with 10 bases that match TRBD2. J gave up 3 bases and V 0 bases, and 5 bases lay outside the gene matches. The CDR3 length is 16 residues. Germline lookup yields CDR1 SGDLS and CDR2 YYNGEE. The CDR3: CASSVGLLAGEETQYF. The CDR3 coding sequence is TGTGCCAGCAGCGTAGGTTTGCTAGCGGGGGAAGAGACCCAGTACTTC.

J is TRBJ1-1 and V is TRBV18; D is unclear. V lost 0 bases and J 1 base, leaving 9 bases between the germline ends. CDR1 is KGHSH and CDR2 is LQKENI in the germline V gene. There are 15 residues in the CDR3. The CDR3 here is CASSPPESRNTEAFF. CDR3 DNA sequence: TGTGCCAGCTCACCACCTGAATCTAGGAACACTGAAGCTTTCTTT.

The chain carries TRBV6-6 and TRBJ1-6; TRBD1 matches at 7 bases. The J segment lost 13 bases and the V segment lost 7 bases, leaving 13 bases of the junction unmatched. Germline CDR1 MNHNY, CDR2 SVGAGI (reference sequence). The CDR3 runs to 14 residues. CDR3 in DNA: TGTGCCAGCACCATAAAGGGGGCTTTGAAGCCCCTCCACTTT. Amino acid sequence: CASTIKGALKPLHF.

The chain uses TRBV7-8 and TRBJ2-7, with 9 nucleotides matching TRBD2. Germline values: CDR1 SGHVS, CDR2 FQNEAQ. Trimming cost V 2 bases and J 2 bases; bases outside gene matches: 4. The CDR3 covers 15 residues. The CDR3 region has the DNA TGTGCCAGCAGCTTAAGCGCGGGAGGGACCTACGAGCAGTACTTC. Translating gives CASSLSAGGTYEQYF.

This clone is deemed medium-sized. J is TRBJ2-1 and V is TRBV7-3; 7 bases line up with TRBD2. Germline V gene lookup returns CDR1 SGHTA and CDR2 FQGTGA. The length of the CDR3 is 17 residues. Unmatched junction bases numbered 18, after V lost 5 bases and J lost 8 bases. CDR3 sequence: CASSPYPGLTTRDEQFF. The CDR3 nucleotides read TGTGCCAGCAGCCCCTATCCGGGACTAACGACCAGAGATGAGCAGTTCTTC.

This rearrangement joins TRBV18 to TRBJ1-5, with D possibly TRBD1 on 6 matching bases. The V end was cut by 4 bases, the J end by 4 bases, with 8 bases between. This CDR3 spans 13 amino acids. Germline loops: CDR1 KGHSH, CDR2 LQKENI. This chain's CDR3 is CASSQGGNQPQHF. DNA of the CDR3: TGTGCCAGCTCACAGGGGGGGAATCAGCCCCAGCATTTT.

This clone was recorded once. V and J are TRBV29-1 and TRBJ2-5; D remains unclear. The V end lost 5 bases, the J end lost 2 bases, and 9 bases lay between the germline ends. The CDR3 length is 12 residues. The V gene's germline CDR1 is SQVTM and CDR2 ANQGSEA. As DNA, the CDR3 is TGCAGCGTTCGTTCGCGGCAAGAGACCCAGTACTTC. This translates into CSVRSRQETQYF. Full variable domain (remainder filled in from reference TRBV29-1 and TRBJ2-5): SAVISQKPSRDICQRGTSLTIQCQVDSQVTMMFWYRQQPGQSLTLIATANQGSEATYESGFVIDKFPISRPNLTFSTLTVSNMSPEDSSIYLCSVRSRQETQYFGPGTRLLVL.

The chain links TRBV19 to TRBJ1-2; D is undetermined. V was pared by 8 bases and J by 10 bases, with 14 bases between. The germline V gene has CDR1 LNHDA and CDR2 SQIVND (reference sequence). The CDR3 sequence is 11 residues long. CDR3 nucleotides: TGTGCCAGTTCACTTTATGGTGCCTACACCTTC. Its translation is CASSLYGAYTF.

The rearrangement joins TRBV30 to TRBJ1-1, with no clear D. V was clipped by 7 bases and J by 0 bases, with 6 bases between them. The CDR3 consists of 11 residues. Germline assignment: CDR1 GTSNPN and CDR2 SVGIG (reference sequence). CDR3 bases: TGTGCCTCCCTCCTGAACACTGAAGCTTTCTTT. Amino acids: CASLLNTEAFF.

This clone was observed a handful of times. This rearrangement joins TRBV5-6 to TRBJ1-6; 9 positions match TRBD1. V dropped 2 bases and J dropped 10; count of bases not matched to a gene: 7. Per the germline V gene, CDR1 is SGHDT and CDR2 is YYEEEE. The CDR3 has 15 residues. The CDR3 DNA follows: TGTGCCAGCAGCTTATTGGGACAGGGAGAATCACCCCTCCACTTT. It yields the protein CASSLLGQGESPLHF. Supplemented by reference TRBV5-6 and TRBJ1-6, the full variable domain reads DAGVTQSPTHLIKTRGQQVTLRCSPKSGHDTVSWYQQALGQGPQFIFQYYEEEERQRGNFPDRFSGHQFPNYSSELNVNALLLGDSALYLCASSLLGQGESPLHFGNGTRLTVT.

The chain uses TRBV5-6 and TRBJ1-5; D remains unclear. CDR1 is SGHDT and CDR2 is YYEEEE in the germline V gene. The CDR3 contains 15 residues. The V end was cut by 0 bases, the J end by 7 bases, with 14 bases between. In DNA, the CDR3 is TGTGCCAGCAGCTTGGCCGGAGGGCAAGGCCAGCCCCAGCATTTT. Translated, it gives CASSLAGGQGQPQHF.

The V gene is TRBV27, the J gene TRBJ2-3; 8 nucleotides align to TRBD1. Per germline, CDR1 MNHEY and CDR2 SMNVEV (reference sequence). This CDR3 is built from 15 residues. The ends lost 10 bases at V and 0 bases at J; junction bases unmatched: 9. The CDR3 DNA is TGTGCCACCGAGATAAGGACAGGGAGCACAGATACGCAGTATTTT. Residues: CATEIRTGSTDTQYF.